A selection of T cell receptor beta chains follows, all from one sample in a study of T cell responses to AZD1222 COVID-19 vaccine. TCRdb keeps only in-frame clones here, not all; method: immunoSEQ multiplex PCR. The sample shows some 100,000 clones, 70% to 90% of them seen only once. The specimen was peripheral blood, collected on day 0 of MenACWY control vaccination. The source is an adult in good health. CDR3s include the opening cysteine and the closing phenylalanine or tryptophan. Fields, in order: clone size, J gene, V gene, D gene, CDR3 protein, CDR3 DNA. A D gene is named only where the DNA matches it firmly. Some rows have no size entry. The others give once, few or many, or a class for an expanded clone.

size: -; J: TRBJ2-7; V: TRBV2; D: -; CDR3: CASSVEVHYEQYF; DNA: TGTGCCAGCAGTGTTGAGGTACACTACGAGCAGTACTTC
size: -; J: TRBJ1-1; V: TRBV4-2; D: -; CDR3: CASPPEGNTEAFF; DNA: TGTGCCAGCCCCCCGGAGGGGAACACTGAAGCTTTCTTT
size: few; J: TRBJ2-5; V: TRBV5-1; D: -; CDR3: CASSSVPQEETQYF; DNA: TGCGCCAGCAGCAGCGTCCCCCAAGAAGAGACCCAGTACTTC
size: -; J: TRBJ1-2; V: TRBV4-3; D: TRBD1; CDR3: CASSQDISGQGWGYTF; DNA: TGCGCCAGCAGCCAAGATATATCCGGACAGGGTTGGGGCTACACCTTC
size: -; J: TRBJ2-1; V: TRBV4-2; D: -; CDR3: CASSQVGPLDEQFF; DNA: TGTGCCAGCAGCCAAGTCGGTCCCTTGGATGAGCAGTTCTTC
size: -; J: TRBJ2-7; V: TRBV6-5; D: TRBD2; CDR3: CASSYTSGYPYEQYF; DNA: TGTGCCAGCAGTTACACTAGCGGGTACCCCTACGAGCAGTACTTC
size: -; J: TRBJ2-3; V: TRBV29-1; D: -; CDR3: CSVVAKTDTQYF; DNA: TGCAGCGTTGTAGCAAAGACAGATACGCAGTATTTT
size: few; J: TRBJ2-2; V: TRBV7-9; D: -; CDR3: CASSLGASTGELFF; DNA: TGTGCCAGCAGCTTAGGGGCCTCTACCGGGGAGCTGTTTTTT
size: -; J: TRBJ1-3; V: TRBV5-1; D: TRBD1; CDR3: CASSLTGVGNTIYF; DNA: TGCGCCAGCAGCTTGACAGGGGTTGGAAACACCATATATTTT
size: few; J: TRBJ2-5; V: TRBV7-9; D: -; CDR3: CASRSDRALDF; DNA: TGTGCCAGCAGGTCGGACAGAGCCCTAGACTTC
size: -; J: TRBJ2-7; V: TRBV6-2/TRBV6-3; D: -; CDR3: CASSYNLASSYEQYF; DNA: TGTGCCAGCAGTTACAACCTAGCGAGTTCCTACGAGCAGTACTTC
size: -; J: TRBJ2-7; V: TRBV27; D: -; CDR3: CASRIGASSYEQYF; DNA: TGTGCCAGCAGAATCGGAGCGAGCTCCTACGAGCAGTACTTC
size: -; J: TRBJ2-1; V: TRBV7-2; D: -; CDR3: CASSSRHGSMEQFF; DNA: TGTGCCAGCAGCTCCCGGCACGGGTCTATGGAGCAGTTCTTC
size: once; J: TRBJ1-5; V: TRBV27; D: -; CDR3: CASSPVGGRQPQHF; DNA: TGTGCCAGCAGTCCCGTGGGGGGGCGTCAGCCCCAGCATTTT
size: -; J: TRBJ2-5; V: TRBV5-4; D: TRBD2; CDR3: CASSLATSGGETQYF; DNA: TGTGCCAGCAGCTTGGCAACTAGCGGGGGAGAGACCCAGTACTTC
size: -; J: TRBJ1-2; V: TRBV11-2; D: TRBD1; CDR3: CASRPTGNYGYTF; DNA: TGTGCCAGCAGACCGACAGGGAACTATGGCTACACCTTC
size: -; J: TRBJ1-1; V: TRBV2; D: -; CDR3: CASRAPGGGTSTEAFF; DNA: TGTGCCAGCAGAGCACCGGGCGGGGGTACGAGCACTGAAGCTTTCTTT
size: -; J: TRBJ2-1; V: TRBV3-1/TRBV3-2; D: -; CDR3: CASSQDRVAREQFF; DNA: TGTGCCAGCAGCCAAGATAGGGTAGCACGTGAGCAGTTCTTC
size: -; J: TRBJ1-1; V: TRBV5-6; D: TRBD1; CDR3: CASSSQGARNTEAFF; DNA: TGTGCCAGCAGCTCACAGGGGGCGCGGAACACTGAAGCTTTCTTT
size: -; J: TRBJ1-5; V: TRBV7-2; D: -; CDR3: CASSDLDWYSNQPQHF; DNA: TGTGCCAGCAGCGACTTGGATTGGTATAGCAATCAGCCCCAGCATTTT
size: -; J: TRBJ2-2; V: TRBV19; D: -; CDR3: CASSPWTPAGELFF; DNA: TGTGCCAGTAGTCCCTGGACACCGGCCGGGGAGCTGTTTTTT
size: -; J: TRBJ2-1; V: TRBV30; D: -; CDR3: CAWSVLAGAGNEQFF; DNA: TGTGCCTGGAGTGTACTTGCGGGGGCGGGAAATGAGCAGTTCTTC
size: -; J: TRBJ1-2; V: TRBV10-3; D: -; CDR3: CAISDRPGSDYGYTF; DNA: TGTGCCATCAGTGATCGTCCGGGGAGTGACTATGGCTACACCTTC
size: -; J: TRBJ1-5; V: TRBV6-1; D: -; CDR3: CASSERGAQPQHF; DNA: TGTGCCAGCAGTGAACGAGGGGCTCAGCCCCAGCATTTT
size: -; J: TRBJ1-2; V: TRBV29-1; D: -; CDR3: CSVEQKGWGGYTF; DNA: TGCAGCGTTGAGCAAAAAGGGTGGGGAGGCTACACCTTC
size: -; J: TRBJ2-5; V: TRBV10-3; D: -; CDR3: CAISEEMSRGKETQYF; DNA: TGTGCCATCAGTGAGGAGATGAGCAGGGGAAAGGAGACCCAGTACTTC
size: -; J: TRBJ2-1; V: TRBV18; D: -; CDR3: CASSSVDVYNEQFF; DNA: TGTGCCAGCTCATCCGTGGACGTATACAATGAGCAGTTCTTC
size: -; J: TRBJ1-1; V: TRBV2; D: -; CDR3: CASSVWQGGTEAFF; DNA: TGTGCCAGCAGTGTATGGCAGGGTGGGACTGAAGCTTTCTTT
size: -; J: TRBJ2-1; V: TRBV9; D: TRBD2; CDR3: CASSVGGSEVVGQFF; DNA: TGTGCCAGCAGCGTAGGCGGGAGCGAAGTGGTCGGGCAGTTCTTC
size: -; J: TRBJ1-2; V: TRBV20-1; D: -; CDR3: CSAEVAGYTF; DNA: TGCAGTGCGGAAGTAGCTGGCTACACCTTC
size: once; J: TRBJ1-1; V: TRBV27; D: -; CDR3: CASRHQRVLRDTEAFF; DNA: TGTGCCAGCAGACACCAGAGGGTTTTGAGGGACACTGAAGCTTTCTTT
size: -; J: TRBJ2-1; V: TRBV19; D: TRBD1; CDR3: CASSTDRGSEQFF; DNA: TGTGCCAGTAGTACGGACAGGGGAAGTGAGCAGTTCTTC
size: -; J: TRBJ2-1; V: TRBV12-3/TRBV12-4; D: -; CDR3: CASTKGWNEQFF; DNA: TGTGCCAGCACTAAGGGCTGGAATGAGCAGTTCTTC
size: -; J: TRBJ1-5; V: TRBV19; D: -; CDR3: CASSRTIGNNQPQHF; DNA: TGTGCCAGTAGCCGGACAATTGGTAACAATCAGCCCCAGCATTTT
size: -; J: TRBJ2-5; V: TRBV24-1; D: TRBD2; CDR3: CATSDPRGASGGQETQYF; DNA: TGTGCCACCAGTGATCCTCGAGGGGCTAGCGGGGGGCAAGAGACCCAGTACTTC
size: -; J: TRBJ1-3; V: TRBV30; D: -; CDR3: CAWSVGGNTIYF; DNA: TGTGCCTGGAGTGTTGGCGGAAACACCATATATTTT
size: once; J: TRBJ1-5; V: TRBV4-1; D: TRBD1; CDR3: CASSSGQGADQPQHF; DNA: TGCGCCAGCAGCTCGGGCCAGGGGGCCGATCAGCCCCAGCATTTT
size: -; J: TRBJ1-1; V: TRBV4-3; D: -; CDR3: CASSQEPGLVAEAFF; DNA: TGCGCCAGCAGCCAAGAACCCGGGCTGGTGGCTGAAGCTTTCTTT
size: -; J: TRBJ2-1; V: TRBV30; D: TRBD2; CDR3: CAWSVRGRAYEQFF; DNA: TGTGCCTGGAGTGTACGCGGGAGGGCGTATGAGCAGTTCTTC
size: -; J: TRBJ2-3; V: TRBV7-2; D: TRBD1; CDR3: CASSPPPGQGSHTQYF; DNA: TGTGCCAGCAGCCCCCCCCCGGGACAGGGATCTCATACGCAGTATTTT
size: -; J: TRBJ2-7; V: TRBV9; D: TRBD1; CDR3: CASSAWTGNDEQYF; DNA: TGTGCCAGCAGCGCATGGACAGGGAACGACGAGCAGTACTTC
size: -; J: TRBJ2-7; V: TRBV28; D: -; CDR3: CATERAGVGYEQYF; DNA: TGTGCCACCGAGCGGGCGGGCGTAGGCTACGAGCAGTACTTC
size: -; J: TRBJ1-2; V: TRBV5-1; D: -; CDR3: CASSSRDRRLGYTF; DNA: TGCGCCAGCAGCTCCCGGGACCGCCGACTTGGCTACACCTTC
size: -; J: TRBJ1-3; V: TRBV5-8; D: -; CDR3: CASSLVPSAGNTIYF; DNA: TGTGCCAGCAGCTTGGTTCCCAGCGCCGGAAACACCATATATTTT
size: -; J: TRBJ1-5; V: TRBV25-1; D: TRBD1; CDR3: CASSDSGQGTNQPQHF; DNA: TGTGCCAGCAGTGATTCGGGACAGGGGACCAATCAGCCCCAGCATTTT
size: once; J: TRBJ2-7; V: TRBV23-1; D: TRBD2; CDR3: CASTPNRTSDHYEQYF; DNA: TGCGCCAGCACTCCCAATCGGACTAGCGATCATTACGAGCAGTACTTC
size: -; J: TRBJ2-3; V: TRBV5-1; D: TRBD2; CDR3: CASSLELAGGRHTDTQYF; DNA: TGCGCCAGCAGCTTGGAGCTAGCGGGAGGGCGCCATACAGATACGCAGTATTTT
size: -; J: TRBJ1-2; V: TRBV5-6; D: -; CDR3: CASSLRGTTLFYTF; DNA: TGTGCCAGCAGCCTGAGAGGGACTACTCTTTTCTACACCTTC
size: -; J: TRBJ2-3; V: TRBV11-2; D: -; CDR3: CASSSDGFFRTDTQYF; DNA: TGTGCCAGCAGCTCAGACGGGTTTTTTCGCACAGATACGCAGTATTTT
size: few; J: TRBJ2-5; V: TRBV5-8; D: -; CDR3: CASSPGAGYLQETQYF; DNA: TGTGCCAGCAGCCCAGGGGCGGGGTACCTCCAAGAGACCCAGTACTTC
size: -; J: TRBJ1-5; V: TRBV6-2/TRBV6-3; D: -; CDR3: CASSYSRVYSQPQHF; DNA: TGTGCCAGCAGTTACTCGCGGGTGTACAGTCAGCCCCAGCATTTT
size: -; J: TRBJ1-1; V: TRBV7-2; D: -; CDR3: CASSQIFDEAFF; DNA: TGTGCCAGTTCACAGATTTTCGACGAAGCTTTCTTT